Listed below are T cell receptor beta chains from one sample, sequenced in a study of cytomegalovirus exposure and HLA in healthy donors. The protocol was immunoSEQ multiplex PCR, while the TCRdb copy is restricted to in-frame clones and leaves out a portion. The table for this sample gives around 130,000 clones. Specimen: PBMCs. The receptors shown here come from an older woman in good health and CMV-seronegative. Each CDR3 is given with its conserved first and last residue. A D gene is named only where the DNA matches it firmly.

cdr3_nt cdr3_aa j_call d_call v_call
TGTGCCAGCAGCTTAGTAGGGGGGGCTCGGTACGAGCAGTACTTC CASSLVGGARYEQYF TRBJ2-7 . TRBV7-9
TGTGCCAGCAGCCGAGATACGAGCGGGAGGGCCCTCCAAGAGACCCAGTACTTC CASSRDTSGRALQETQYF TRBJ2-5 TRBD2 TRBV5-6
TGTGCCAGCAGTTTTTATCCGGGACAGGGGGCTATAGGGCAGCAGCCCCAGCATTTT CASSFYPGQGAIGQQPQHF TRBJ1-5 TRBD1 TRBV28
TGTGCCAGCAGCTCAGGACAATACTTCTCCTACGAGCAGTACTTC CASSSGQYFSYEQYF TRBJ2-7 . TRBV7-9
TGTGCCAGCAGCCAAGTAGACAGAGGCCGCGAGCAGTACTTC CASSQVDRGREQYF TRBJ2-7 . TRBV14
TGTGCCAGTACCCCTTTGAAGGCAACAGAGAACACTGAAGCTTTCTTT CASTPLKATENTEAFF TRBJ1-1 . TRBV19
TGTGCCAGCAGCTTAGATATAGGGGAGGAGCACTTC CASSLDIGEEHF TRBJ2-5 . TRBV7-9
TGTGCCTGGGGAGGAACGCAGCTCGACCCCTACGAGCAGTACTTC CAWGGTQLDPYEQYF TRBJ2-7 . TRBV30
TGTGCCAGCAGCCCTGGACAGGGGAAGGGGGGGGGCACTGAAGCTTTCTTT CASSPGQGKGGGTEAFF TRBJ1-1 TRBD1 TRBV11-2
TGTGCCAGCAGTTTGGGCGGGAGGGCCATCAATGAGCAGTTCTTC CASSLGGRAINEQFF TRBJ2-1 TRBD2 TRBV28
TGTGCCAGCAGGTTAGGAGGACAGGGAGCTGGAAACACCATATATTTT CASRLGGQGAGNTIYF TRBJ1-3 TRBD1 TRBV28
TGTGCCAGCAGTCGAATGGACACTAGCACAGATACGCAGTATTTT CASSRMDTSTDTQYF TRBJ2-3 . TRBV28
TGTGCCAGCAGACTCAAGGGGTTCGAGCAGTACTTC CASRLKGFEQYF TRBJ2-7 . TRBV28
TGCGCCAGCAGCCAAGATCTGTCCAGGGACTACGAGCAGTACTTC CASSQDLSRDYEQYF TRBJ2-7 . TRBV4-1
TGCGCCAGCAGCTTGGGACAGAACTATGGCTACACCTTC CASSLGQNYGYTF TRBJ1-2 . TRBV5-1
TGTGCCTGGACCGGGAAGGAACTAGGGAGGGACTATGGCTACACCTTC CAWTGKELGRDYGYTF TRBJ1-2 . TRBV30
TGCGCCAGTCGGGACAGGTGGGAACCGGGTGAAAAACTGTTTTTT CASRDRWEPGEKLFF TRBJ1-4 TRBD1 TRBV5-1
TGTGCCTGGAGTGTAGCGCCAAGGGGGGGTACGCAGTATTTT CAWSVAPRGGTQYF TRBJ2-3 . TRBV30
TGTGCCAGCAGCTTGAAGACTAGCGGGGGGGCATTGACAGATACGCAGTATTTT CASSLKTSGGALTDTQYF TRBJ2-3 TRBD2 TRBV5-4
TGTGCCATCAGTGAGTCGGTAGCGGGGGTCGGAGAGACCCAGTACTTC CAISESVAGVGETQYF TRBJ2-5 TRBD2 TRBV10-3
TGTGCCAGCAGCTGGACTAGCGGGGGGTTGATAGATACGCAGTATTTT CASSWTSGGLIDTQYF TRBJ2-3 TRBD2 TRBV5-4
TGTGCCAGCAGCTTGGGGAGGTACGAGCAGTACTTC CASSLGRYEQYF TRBJ2-7 . TRBV5-4
TGTGCCAGAAGCGGACTAGCGCTTGGAGATACGCAGTATTTT CARSGLALGDTQYF TRBJ2-3 TRBD2 TRBV5-3
TGTGCCAGCAGCGTATCGGCCGGGGGAGACACAGATACGCAGTATTTT CASSVSAGGDTDTQYF TRBJ2-3 . TRBV9
TGTGCCAGCAGCGCAGTTACAGGGCTAGGACGAGAGACCCAGTACTTC CASSAVTGLGRETQYF TRBJ2-5 . TRBV9
TGTGCCAGCGGACAGGGGATTATGACCGGGGAGCTGTTTTTT CASGQGIMTGELFF TRBJ2-2 TRBD1 TRBV2
TGTGCCAGCAAGCGGGCTAGCTCCTACAATGAGCAGTTCTTC CASKRASSYNEQFF TRBJ2-1 . TRBV2
TGTGCCATCAGTGAAGGGGGAAACTATGGCTACACCTTC CAISEGGNYGYTF TRBJ1-2 . TRBV10-3
TGTGCCAGTAGTATGAATACAGGGATCCGCTATGGCTACACCTTC CASSMNTGIRYGYTF TRBJ1-2 . TRBV19
TGTGCCAGTAGTTCCCAGCCAGGTGTCCCATTGGAAGCTTTCTTT CASSSQPGVPLEAFF TRBJ1-1 . TRBV6-5
TGTGCCAGCTCACCTGTCCGGGACACGGCCTACGAGCAGTACTTC CASSPVRDTAYEQYF TRBJ2-7 . TRBV18
TGCGCCAGCAGCCAAGATCCGGGCTCCTACGAGCAGTACTTC CASSQDPGSYEQYF TRBJ2-7 . TRBV4-1
TGTGCCAGCAGTAGAGGGTCCCGGGGTGAGCAGTTCTTC CASSRGSRGEQFF TRBJ2-1 . TRBV27
TGTGCCAGCACCAAAGAGGAGACCCAGTACTTC CASTKEETQYF TRBJ2-5 . TRBV7-9
TGTGCCAGCGGAGGTGTGGGGACAGGGATCTACGAGCAGTACTTC CASGGVGTGIYEQYF TRBJ2-7 TRBD1 TRBV6-5
TGTGCCAGCAGACCGACGGGACAGGCCCCAATCCGGGAGCAGTACTTC CASRPTGQAPIREQYF TRBJ2-7 TRBD1 TRBV6-6
TGCGCCAGCAGTCCCACATCAGGCGCCCCTAGCACAGATACGCAGTATTTT CASSPTSGAPSTDTQYF TRBJ2-3 . TRBV5-1
TGTGCCAGCAGCTTAGTGGCTGGCGGGGGCGCCTACGAGCAGTACTTC CASSLVAGGGAYEQYF TRBJ2-7 . TRBV7-9
TGTGCCAGCAGTTTAGTCGGGGTGAGCACTGAAGCTTTCTTT CASSLVGVSTEAFF TRBJ1-1 . TRBV28
TGTGCCAGCGGGGCTTCCTATAATTCACCCCTCCACTTT CASGASYNSPLHF TRBJ1-6 . TRBV6-1
TGTGCCAGCAGCAAGGGACAGAACTACGAGCAGTACTTC CASSKGQNYEQYF TRBJ2-7 TRBD1 TRBV2
TGTGCCAGCAGCGACGGTGGCGGTTCTATTATCGGAGATACGCAGTATTTT CASSDGGGSIIGDTQYF TRBJ2-3 . TRBV9
TGTGCCAGCAGTGGACAGGGGGCGAACGAAAAACTGTTTTTT CASSGQGANEKLFF TRBJ1-4 TRBD1 TRBV27
TGTGCCAGCAGCTTAGTGGGCCAGGGGGTTGAGGAGCAGTTCTTC CASSLVGQGVEEQFF TRBJ2-1 TRBD1 TRBV11-2
TGTGCCAGCAGTGGAGGGCAGAACTATGGCTACACCTTC CASSGGQNYGYTF TRBJ1-2 . TRBV2
TGTGCCAGTAGTAACCCGACAGCGTCTAACTATGGCTACACCTTC CASSNPTASNYGYTF TRBJ1-2 . TRBV19
TGTGCCAGCAGCTTAGAGAAAAACACCGGGGAGCTGTTTTTT CASSLEKNTGELFF TRBJ2-2 . TRBV7-3
TGCGCCAGCAGCGGGCAGGGATTAAGTGGCGCAGATACGCAGTATTTT CASSGQGLSGADTQYF TRBJ2-3 . TRBV5-1
TGTGCCAGCAGCCGAACAGGGGGCTCGTTGTCGCGCAATCAGCCCCAGCATTTT CASSRTGGSLSRNQPQHF TRBJ1-5 TRBD1 TRBV27
TGTGCCAGCAGCTTCGGGAGGGATACGCAGTATTTT CASSFGRDTQYF TRBJ2-3 TRBD2 TRBV7-3
TGTGCCAGCAGTGACAGGGTCAGCAATCAGCCCCAGCATTTT CASSDRVSNQPQHF TRBJ1-5 . TRBV2
TGTGCCAGCAGCTTTTCTGTGGGTCCTAGGGCGGGAGACACCGGGGAGCTGTTTTTT CASSFSVGPRAGDTGELFF TRBJ2-2 TRBD2 TRBV7-9
TGTGCCAGCAGTTTACGGGAGACCCAGTACTTC CASSLRETQYF TRBJ2-5 . TRBV28
TGTGCCAGAAGCCCTAGAGGGACAGGGTGGGAAAAACTGTTTTTT CARSPRGTGWEKLFF TRBJ1-4 . TRBV7-5
TGTGCCAGCAGTGAAGTAAGGGGGCGAGGCTATGGCTACACCTTC CASSEVRGRGYGYTF TRBJ1-2 TRBD1 TRBV2
TGTGCCAGCTCACCACCAACGCAGGGGGATCAGCCCCAGCATTTT CASSPPTQGDQPQHF TRBJ1-5 TRBD1 TRBV18
TGCGCCAGCAGCCTTATCGCCGGGGAGCTGTTTTTT CASSLIAGELFF TRBJ2-2 . TRBV4-1